Listed here are 9 T cell receptor beta chains from one sample, sequenced in a study of OX40 agonist ivuxolimab in advanced cancers. Libraries were prepared by immunoSEQ multiplex PCR; TCRdb keeps only in-frame clonotypes and omits some of them. The table shows approximately 84,000 clones, with approximately 86% occurring only once. The starting material was CD4+ or CD8+ T cells sorted from blood, obtained in a trial of the OX40 agonist ivuxolimab. These receptors were collected from an adult with an advanced solid tumor such as melanoma, head and neck, liver or kidney cancer.

To note about this clone: The germline gene is not matched at one end of the junction; a read error may be the cause. This rearrangement joins TRBV4-1 to TRBJ1-4; 10 nucleotides match TRBD1. Per the germline V gene, CDR1 is MGHRA and CDR2 is YSYEKL. The CDR3 is 13 amino acids. CDR3 nucleotides: TGCGCCAGCAGCCAAACCTACCGGGACAGGGGTGTTTTT. Translated: CASSQTYRDRGVF.

The sample holds a few counts of this clone. This rearrangement joins TRBV7-2 to TRBJ2-5; D call uncertain. The CDR3 sequence is 13 residues long. Germline CDR1 SGHTA, CDR2 FQGNSA. Trimming cost V 2 bases and J 5 bases, with 9 bases left between them. The CDR3 nucleotides read TGTGCCAGCAGCTTATACCCGGAGGAGACCCAGTACTTC. Protein: CASSLYPEETQYF.

The chain carries TRBV28 and TRBJ1-4, with TRBD1 as a possible D gene (5 bases). Trimming pared 3 bases from V and 5 bases from J, leaving 13 bases between. The CDR3 has 15 residues. Looked up from germline, CDR1 is MDHEN and CDR2 is SYDVKM. CDR3 nucleotides: TGTGCCAGCAGTTTGTGGGGAGGGGAAAATGAAAAACTGTTTTTT. Residues: CASSLWGGENEKLFF.

This chain joins TRBV6-1 and TRBJ2-5; D ambiguous. Trimming took 4 bases from V and 5 from J, leaving 20 bases between them. The CDR3 sequence is 16 residues long. Germline lookup yields CDR1 MNHNS and CDR2 SASEGT. This CDR3 is CASSVNGPSVGETQYF. The CDR3 coding sequence is TGTGCCAGCAGTGTAAACGGACCCTCGGTCGGGGAGACCCAGTACTTC.

The chain links TRBV9 to TRBJ1-6; D call uncertain. CDR3 length equals 22 residues. The ends were cut back, 2 bases at V and 0 bases at J, with 27 bases in the middle. From germline, CDR1 is SGDLS and CDR2 YYNGEE. CDR3 sequence (DNA): TGTGCCAGCAGCGTTAGAAAACCGGTCCCCCCCTCTCATAGCTCCTATAATTCACCCCTCCACTTT. It encodes CASSVRKPVPPSHSSYNSPLHF.

V usage is TRBV28 and J usage is TRBJ1-5; D is unresolved. The CDR3 covers 14 residues. The germline V and J ends were trimmed by 0 bases and 3 bases, with 6 bases remaining between them. Germline V CDR1 and CDR2: MDHEN, SYDVKM. This CDR3 reads CASSLWADNQPQHF. In DNA, the CDR3 is TGTGCCAGCAGTTTATGGGCAGACAATCAGCCCCAGCATTTT.

The chain employs TRBV10-3 and TRBJ2-1; perhaps TRBD1 as D (6 bases). From germline, CDR1 is ENHRY and CDR2 SYGVKD. The V gene lost 6 bases and the J gene lost 4 bases, with 10 bases spanning the gap. The CDR3 length is 13 residues. The chain's CDR3 is CAISPGQYNEQFF. CDR3 DNA sequence: TGTGCCATCAGCCCCGGACAGTACAATGAGCAGTTCTTC.

This chain uses TRBV13 with TRBJ1-4; D is unclear. This CDR3 has 13 residues. V shed 2 bases and J shed 6 bases, with 7 bases lying between them. Germline lookup yields CDR1 PRHDT and CDR2 FYEKMQ (reference sequence). The CDR3 protein is CASSLNVHEKLFF. CDR3 bases: TGTGCCAGCAGCTTAAATGTCCATGAAAAACTGTTTTTT.

The gene calls are TRBV9 and TRBJ1-2, with D possibly matching TRBD1 (5 bases). Germline V gene data show CDR1 as SGDLS and CDR2 as YYNGEE. V lost 6 bases and J 5 bases, leaving 14 bases between the germline ends. The length of the CDR3 is 13 residues. The CDR3 region has the DNA TGTGCCAGCACGCGGGGCGGGAAATATGGCTACACCTTC. Its protein is CASTRGGKYGYTF.